A selection of T cell receptor beta chains follows, all from one sample in a study of cytomegalovirus exposure and HLA in healthy donors. Produced via immunoSEQ multiplex PCR; TCRdb's table is partial and in-frame only. The sample is made up of around 60,000 clones, and the top ten hold under 7% of it. Sequenced material: PBMCs. These receptors all stem from a man aged 30-40 years in good health and CMV-seropositive. The CDR3 runs from the conserved cysteine through the conserved F or W. The D gene is left open where the match is weak.

v_gene: TRBV6-1; j_gene: TRBJ2-3; d_gene: TRBD1; CDR3nt: TGTGCCAGCAAAATAGGACAGGGTCCAGATACGCAGTATTTT; CDR3aa: CASKIGQGPDTQYF
v_gene: TRBV19; j_gene: TRBJ1-6; d_gene: TRBD1; CDR3nt: TGTGCCAGTAGCCCGAGGGACAGGGAGTATAATTCACCCCTCCACTTT; CDR3aa: CASSPRDREYNSPLHF
v_gene: TRBV7-9; j_gene: TRBJ1-5; d_gene: TRBD1; CDR3nt: TGTGCCAGCAGCGACGACAGGGCGGGAATTCAGCCCCAGCATTTT; CDR3aa: CASSDDRAGIQPQHF
v_gene: TRBV6-5; j_gene: TRBJ2-7; d_gene: TRBD2; CDR3nt: TGTGCCAGCAGGGAGGGAGCGGGAGCTAACTACGAGCAGTACTTC; CDR3aa: CASREGAGANYEQYF
v_gene: TRBV19; j_gene: TRBJ2-7; d_gene: NA; CDR3nt: TGTGCCAGTAGTATGATGGGGAGCGCCTACGAGCAGTACTTC; CDR3aa: CASSMMGSAYEQYF
v_gene: TRBV11-3; j_gene: TRBJ2-7; d_gene: NA; CDR3nt: TGTGCCAGCAGCCAAGGGGACTCCTACGAGCAGTACTTC; CDR3aa: CASSQGDSYEQYF
v_gene: TRBV6-4; j_gene: TRBJ2-3; d_gene: TRBD2; CDR3nt: TGTGCCAGCAGTGACTCGGCGGGGGGCAGCACAGATACGCAGTATTTT; CDR3aa: CASSDSAGGSTDTQYF
v_gene: TRBV5-5; j_gene: TRBJ2-7; d_gene: NA; CDR3nt: TGTGCCAGCAGCCCCGAATGGGGCAAGCAGTACTTC; CDR3aa: CASSPEWGKQYF
v_gene: TRBV5-6; j_gene: TRBJ1-2; d_gene: NA; CDR3nt: TGTGCCAGCAGTAAAGGAGGACAGAGGCATGGCTACACCTTC; CDR3aa: CASSKGGQRHGYTF
v_gene: TRBV5-4; j_gene: TRBJ1-2; d_gene: NA; CDR3nt: TGTGCCAGCAGCCTTGGGCCTAACTATGGCTACACCTTC; CDR3aa: CASSLGPNYGYTF
v_gene: TRBV2; j_gene: TRBJ2-2; d_gene: NA; CDR3nt: TGTGCCAGCAGGAGAGGTTTGACCGGGGAGCTGTTTTTT; CDR3aa: CASRRGLTGELFF
v_gene: TRBV27; j_gene: TRBJ2-5; d_gene: TRBD1; CDR3nt: TGTGCCAGCAGTTCCGGCAGGGGGCTGCAAGAGACCCAGTACTTC; CDR3aa: CASSSGRGLQETQYF
v_gene: TRBV15; j_gene: TRBJ2-3; d_gene: NA; CDR3nt: TGTGCCACCAGCAGACCGACTCGGGAGTGGGGCACAGATACGCAGTATTTT; CDR3aa: CATSRPTREWGTDTQYF
v_gene: TRBV5-1; j_gene: TRBJ2-7; d_gene: NA; CDR3nt: TGCGCCAGCAGCTTGGTTTGGCAGGGAATGAACGAGCAGTACTTC; CDR3aa: CASSLVWQGMNEQYF
v_gene: TRBV5-6; j_gene: TRBJ1-1; d_gene: NA; CDR3nt: TGTGCCAGCAGCTTGGGGCCTGAAGCTTTCTTT; CDR3aa: CASSLGPEAFF
v_gene: TRBV5-1; j_gene: TRBJ2-6; d_gene: NA; CDR3nt: TGCGCCAGCAGCTCGACAGGACCTGGAAGCGCAGGGGCCAACGTCCTGACTTTC; CDR3aa: CASSSTGPGSAGANVLTF
v_gene: TRBV5-6; j_gene: TRBJ1-1; d_gene: NA; CDR3nt: TGTGCCAGCAGCTTCGGACTCTCGAACACTGAAGCTTTCTTT; CDR3aa: CASSFGLSNTEAFF
v_gene: TRBV2; j_gene: TRBJ2-7; d_gene: TRBD1; CDR3nt: TGTGCCAGCAGTAGGACAGGGCCGTACGAGCAGTACTTC; CDR3aa: CASSRTGPYEQYF
v_gene: TRBV9; j_gene: TRBJ2-3; d_gene: TRBD1; CDR3nt: TGTGCCAGCAGCTGGGGGACAGGCACAGATACGCAGTATTTT; CDR3aa: CASSWGTGTDTQYF
v_gene: TRBV30; j_gene: TRBJ2-5; d_gene: TRBD1; CDR3nt: TGTGCCTGGGGGACAGGCCTGGAGACCCAGTACTTC; CDR3aa: CAWGTGLETQYF
v_gene: TRBV7-9; j_gene: TRBJ1-1; d_gene: NA; CDR3nt: TGTGCCAGCAGCTCGGACACTGAAGCTTTCTTT; CDR3aa: CASSSDTEAFF
v_gene: TRBV18; j_gene: TRBJ2-7; d_gene: TRBD1; CDR3nt: TGTGCCAGCTCACAGCCGGGGACAGGGGGTTGGTACGAGCAGTACTTC; CDR3aa: CASSQPGTGGWYEQYF
v_gene: TRBV30; j_gene: TRBJ2-2; d_gene: NA; CDR3nt: TGTGCCTGGAGTGTATTGGGGGCGGGCACCGGGGAGCTGTTTTTT; CDR3aa: CAWSVLGAGTGELFF
v_gene: TRBV30; j_gene: TRBJ1-1; d_gene: NA; CDR3nt: TGTGCCTGGAGCTACAACACTGAAGCTTTCTTT; CDR3aa: CAWSYNTEAFF